This T cell receptor (beta chain) was retrieved from a study of cytomegalovirus exposure and HLA in healthy donors. Overall study findings and caveats: Highly shared sequence variants in one cluster were likely a sequencing artifact. TCR beta chains numbering more than 150 were designated cytomegalovirus-associated. TCR association rates varied by HLA locus in a later analysis, with DRB1 highest and HLA-C lowest.

V lost 5 bases and J lost 6, with 21 bases in between. The CDR3 contains 16 residues. Germline values: CDR1 SGHAT, CDR2 FQNNGV. It was with 60 Vbeta and 13 Jbeta primers that the PCR ran. Sequenced by immunoSEQ multiplex PCR; TCRdb stores in-frame clones only, minus some. The table has about 130,000 clones, over 80% seen once. As regards this clone: Antigen unknown.

The chain recombines TRBV11-2 with TRBJ2-3, with D perhaps TRBD2 (5 bases). Sequencing was performed on PBMCs. The clonotype comes from a boy aged 5-17 years in good health and CMV-seronegative. As DNA, the CDR3 is TGTGCCAGCAGCCCCGAGGCAGCGGCCCCGAGGGATACGCAGTATTTT. Translated, it gives CASSPEAAAPRDTQYF. The full variable domain, with the rest looked up from reference TRBV11-2 and TRBJ2-3, is EAGVAQSPRYKIIEKRQSVAFWCNPISGHATLYWYQQILGQGPKLLIQFQNNGVVDDSQLPKDRFSAERLKGVDSTLKIQPAKLEDSAVYLCASSPEAAAPRDTQYFGPGTRLTVL.